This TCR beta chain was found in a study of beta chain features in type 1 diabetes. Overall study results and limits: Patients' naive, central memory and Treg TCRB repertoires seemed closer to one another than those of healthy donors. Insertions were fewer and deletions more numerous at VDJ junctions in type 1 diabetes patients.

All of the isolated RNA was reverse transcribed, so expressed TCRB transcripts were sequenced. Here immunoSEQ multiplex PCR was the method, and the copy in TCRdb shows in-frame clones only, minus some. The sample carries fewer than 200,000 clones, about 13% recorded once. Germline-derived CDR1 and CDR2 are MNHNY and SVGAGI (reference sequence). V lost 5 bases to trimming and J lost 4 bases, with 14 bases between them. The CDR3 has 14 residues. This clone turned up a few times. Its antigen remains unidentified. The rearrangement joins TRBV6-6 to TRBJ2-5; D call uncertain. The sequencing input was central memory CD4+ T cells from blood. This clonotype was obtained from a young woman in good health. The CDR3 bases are TGTGCCAGCAGTACACCTAGAAGTCGAGAGACCCAGTACTTC. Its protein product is CASSTPRSRETQYF.